This T cell receptor beta chain was sequenced during a study of T cells in tuberculosis. V was clipped by 3 bases and J by 5 bases; unmatched bases: 6. CDR3 length: 14 residues. CDR1 is MNHNS, CDR2 SASEGT, per germline. Cells were sorted from thawed PBMC rested overnight and stained with GMM-loaded CD1B tetramer, viability dye and anti-CD3. CD1B tetramers were loaded with Rhodococcus equi-derived C32 glucose monomycolate. Tetramer-sorted PBMC had been CD14 monocyte-depleted before freezing. About 100,000 tetramer-negative cells were sorted from each donor. Measured with immunoSEQ multiplex PCR; TCRdb has only the in-frame clones, and not every one. This repertoire shows tens of thousands of clones, around 90% found once; its top ten account for under 2.5%.

This TCR came from an adult woman with latent tuberculosis. The specimen sequenced was CD1b-GMM tetramer-negative cells sorted from PBMCs. The chain is built from TRBV6-1 and TRBJ2-7; 8 bases align to TRBD1. CDR3: CASSERPGGHEQYF. The CDR3 DNA reads as TGTGCCAGCAGTGAGAGGCCAGGGGGCCACGAGCAGTACTTC.